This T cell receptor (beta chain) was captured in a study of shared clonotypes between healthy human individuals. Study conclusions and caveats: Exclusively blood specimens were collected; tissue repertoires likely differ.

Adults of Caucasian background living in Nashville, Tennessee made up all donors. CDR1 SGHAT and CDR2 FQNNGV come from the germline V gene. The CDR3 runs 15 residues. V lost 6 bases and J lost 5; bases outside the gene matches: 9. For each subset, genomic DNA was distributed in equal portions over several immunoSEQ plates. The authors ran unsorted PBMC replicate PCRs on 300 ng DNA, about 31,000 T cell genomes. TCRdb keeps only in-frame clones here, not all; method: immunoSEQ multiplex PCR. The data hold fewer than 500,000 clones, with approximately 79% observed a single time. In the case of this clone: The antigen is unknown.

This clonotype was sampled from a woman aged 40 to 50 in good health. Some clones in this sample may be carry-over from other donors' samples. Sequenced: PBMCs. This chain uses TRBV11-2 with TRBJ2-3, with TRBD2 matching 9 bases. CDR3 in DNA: TGTGCCAGCAGTTATAGCGGGAGAGAAGGAGATACGCAGTATTTT. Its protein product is CASSYSGREGDTQYF.